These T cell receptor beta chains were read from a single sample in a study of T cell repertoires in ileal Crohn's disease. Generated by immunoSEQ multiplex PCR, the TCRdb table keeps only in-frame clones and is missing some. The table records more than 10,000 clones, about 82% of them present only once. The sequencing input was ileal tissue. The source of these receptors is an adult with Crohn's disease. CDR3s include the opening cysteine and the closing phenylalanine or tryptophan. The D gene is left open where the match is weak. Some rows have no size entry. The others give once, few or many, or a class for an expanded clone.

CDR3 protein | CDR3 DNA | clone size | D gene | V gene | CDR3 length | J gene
CASSSGTDTQYF | TGCGCCAGCAGCTCCGGGACAGATACGCAGTATTTT | NA | NA | TRBV5-1 | 12 | TRBJ2-3
CAIRAGTGGDYGYTF | TGTGCCATCAGGGCAGGGACAGGGGGCGACTATGGCTACACCTTC | NA | TRBD1 | TRBV10-3 | 15 | TRBJ1-2
CASSESVGVPYEQYF | TGTGCCAGCAGTGAATCTGTCGGAGTCCCCTACGAGCAGTACTTC | NA | NA | TRBV2 | 15 | TRBJ2-7
CASSLRTGVTEAFF | TGTGCCAGCAGCCTACGGACAGGAGTCACTGAAGCTTTCTTT | NA | TRBD1 | TRBV7-9 | 14 | TRBJ1-1
CASSRDRDGYTF | TGTGCCAGCAGTCGAGACAGGGATGGCTACACCTTC | few | TRBD1 | TRBV2 | 12 | TRBJ1-2
CASSHHAERSFSDTQYF | TGCGCCAGCAGTCACCACGCGGAGAGGAGTTTTTCAGATACGCAGTATTTT | NA | NA | TRBV23-1 | 17 | TRBJ2-3
CASSERDSDSNQPQHF | TGTGCCAGCAGCGAACGGGACAGCGATAGCAATCAGCCCCAGCATTTT | NA | TRBD1 | TRBV7-8 | 16 | TRBJ1-5
CASSLDPSGSNEQYF | TGTGCCAGCAGCTTGGACCCTAGCGGGAGTAACGAGCAGTACTTC | NA | TRBD2 | TRBV5-4 | 15 | TRBJ2-7
CASSYGQGIDQPQHF | TGCGCCAGCAGCTACGGACAGGGTATCGATCAGCCCCAGCATTTT | NA | TRBD1 | TRBV10-2 | 15 | TRBJ1-5
CASRAGGPGNIQYF | TGTGCCAGCAGAGCGGGAGGGCCAGGAAACATTCAGTACTTC | NA | TRBD2 | TRBV2 | 14 | TRBJ2-4
CASSLNIKNTEAFF | TGTGCCAGCAGTTTGAACATAAAGAACACTGAAGCTTTCTTT | NA | NA | TRBV28 | 14 | TRBJ1-1